These T cell receptor beta chains were read from a single sample in a study of blood T cell repertoires in COVID-19. Profiling relied on immunoSEQ multiplex PCR, and the TCRdb table lists in-frame clones only, not all of them. The table has around 130,000 clones, approximately 83% seen once; the top ten hold roughly 9%. The sequencing sample was made of peripheral blood. The receptors originated from a man aged 40-50 years with active or convalescent COVID-19. CDR3s include the opening cysteine and the closing phenylalanine or tryptophan. A D gene is named only where the DNA matches it firmly. Clone sizes are given selectively: once, few, many, or a class where the clone is expanded.

>TRBJ1-2|-|-|TRBV5-1
CASSLGQVVNYGYTF
TGCGCCAGCAGCTTGGGACAGGTGGTTAACTATGGCTACACCTTC
>TRBJ1-6|-|TRBD1|TRBV27
CASSPRNRDRGNSPLHF
TGTGCCAGCAGTCCGCGCAACCGGGACAGGGGTAATTCACCCCTCCACTTT
>TRBJ2-3|-|-|TRBV10-2
CASSSKAMGGGDTQYF
TGCGCCAGCAGCTCGAAGGCAATGGGGGGAGGAGATACGCAGTATTTT
>TRBJ2-7|-|TRBD1|TRBV10-1
CAIRGDRGREQYF
TGCGCCATCAGAGGGGACAGGGGGCGCGAGCAGTACTTC
>TRBJ2-2|-|-|TRBV5-1
CASSLTATNTGELFF
TGCGCCAGCAGCCTGACAGCCACGAACACCGGGGAGCTGTTTTTT
>TRBJ2-1|-|-|TRBV2
CASSEVQGWGEQFF
TGTGCCAGCAGTGAAGTCCAGGGGTGGGGTGAGCAGTTCTTC
>TRBJ2-1|-|TRBD1|TRBV5-1
CASSPGGYNEQFF
TGCGCCAGCAGCCCAGGGGGCTACAATGAGCAGTTCTTC
>TRBJ1-2|few|-|TRBV19
CASSIGSSRPTNYGYTF
TGTGCCAGTAGTATAGGATCTTCCAGGCCGACTAACTATGGCTACACCTTC
>TRBJ1-4|-|TRBD1|TRBV9
CASSQLGTATNEKLFF
TGTGCCAGCAGCCAACTAGGGACAGCAACTAATGAAAAACTGTTTTTT
>TRBJ2-5|-|TRBD2|TRBV11-2
CASSLFSGGAVETQYF
TGTGCCAGCAGCTTATTTAGCGGGGGGGCAGTGGAGACCCAGTACTTC
>TRBJ2-2|-|-|TRBV15
CATLGRETNTGELFF
TGTGCCACACTCGGCCGGGAGACGAACACCGGGGAGCTGTTTTTT
>TRBJ1-2|-|-|TRBV27
CASRAPHSGGYTF
TGTGCCAGCAGGGCCCCTCACAGCGGAGGCTACACCTTC
>TRBJ1-4|-|TRBD1|TRBV11-2
CASSRDRGPNEKLFF
TGTGCCAGCAGCAGAGACAGGGGCCCTAATGAAAAACTGTTTTTT
>TRBJ2-1|-|TRBD2|TRBV28
CASSFGLAGRDEQFF
TGTGCCAGCAGTTTTGGACTAGCGGGACGGGATGAGCAGTTCTTC
>TRBJ1-6|-|-|TRBV18
CASSLRDSPLHF
TGTGCCAGCTCTCTCCGGGATTCACCCCTCCACTTT
>TRBJ2-2|-|TRBD2|TRBV6-4
CASSDRAGDTGELFF
TGTGCCAGCAGTGACCGAGCGGGGGACACCGGGGAGCTGTTTTTT
>TRBJ1-4|-|-|TRBV9
CASSPKGGSTNEKLFF
TGTGCCAGCAGCCCCAAGGGCGGGTCAACTAATGAAAAACTGTTTTTT
>TRBJ1-4|-|TRBD1|TRBV15
CATSSRDRDEKLFF
TGTGCCACCAGCTCCCGGGACAGGGATGAAAAACTGTTTTTT
>TRBJ1-1|-|-|TRBV5-5
CASSASGAPGDTEAFF
TGTGCCAGCAGCGCCTCCGGGGCCCCGGGAGACACTGAAGCTTTCTTT
>TRBJ2-5|-|-|TRBV4-3
CASSQDHRSNRETQYF
TGCGCCAGCAGCCAAGATCACAGATCGAACCGAGAGACCCAGTACTTC
>TRBJ2-2|-|TRBD1|TRBV5-6
CASSSKVPGQEKTGELFF
TGTGCCAGCAGCTCTAAGGTCCCGGGACAGGAAAAGACCGGGGAGCTGTTTTTT
>TRBJ2-7|-|-|TRBV18
CASSPLDAGTYEQYF
TGTGCCAGCTCACCCCTGGATGCCGGGACCTACGAGCAGTACTTC
>TRBJ2-2|-|TRBD2|TRBV4-2
CASSQEVGGGTGELFF
TGTGCCAGCAGCCAAGAGGTCGGCGGGGGGACCGGGGAGCTGTTTTTT
>TRBJ2-5|-|-|TRBV3-1/TRBV3-2
CASSQDIGTQTIPQYF
TGTGCCAGCAGCCAAGATATTGGGACACAGACTATACCCCAGTACTTC
>TRBJ2-3|-|TRBD2|TRBV20-1
CSASLAGGPYTQYF
TGCAGTGCTAGTCTAGCGGGGGGGCCGTATACGCAGTATTTT
>TRBJ2-7|few|-|TRBV28
CASSGTSYEQYF
TGTGCCAGCTCGGGTACATCCTACGAGCAGTACTTC
>TRBJ1-1|-|-|TRBV5-4
CASSLDQGGGTEAFF
TGTGCCAGCAGCCTCGACCAGGGAGGGGGGACTGAAGCTTTCTTT
>TRBJ2-2|few|TRBD2|TRBV6-6
CASRSTSGVTGELFF
TGTGCCAGCAGGTCCACTAGCGGGGTCACCGGGGAGCTGTTTTTT
>TRBJ1-3|-|-|TRBV3-1/TRBV3-2
CASSEEADSGNTIYF
TGTGCCAGCAGTGAGGAGGCAGATTCTGGAAACACCATATATTTT
>TRBJ2-2|once|TRBD1|TRBV10-3
CAIRASGTGDTGELFF
TGTGCCATCAGAGCCTCCGGGACAGGGGATACCGGGGAGCTGTTTTTT
>TRBJ2-1|-|TRBD2|TRBV12-5
CASGPRLAGSYNEQFF
TGTGCTAGTGGACCACGGCTAGCGGGCTCCTACAATGAGCAGTTCTTC
>TRBJ1-6|-|-|TRBV19
CASIPEASYNSPLHF
TGTGCCAGTATTCCTGAGGCCTCCTATAATTCACCCCTCCACTTT
>TRBJ2-7|-|TRBD2|TRBV5-1
CASSLTLAGGAYEQYF
TGCGCCAGCAGCTTGACACTAGCGGGGGGCGCCTACGAGCAGTACTTC
>TRBJ2-7|-|TRBD1|TRBV5-6
CASSRLTGVGYEQYF
TGTGCCAGCAGCCGACTTACAGGGGTCGGCTACGAGCAGTACTTC
>TRBJ1-5|-|-|TRBV19
CASRSRGLIRDSDSNQPQHF
TGTGCCAGTAGATCCAGAGGGCTAATTCGGGACTCCGATAGCAATCAGCCCCAGCATTTT
>TRBJ1-1|once|-|TRBV30
CAWSIAGNKAFF
TGTGCCTGGAGTATCGCAGGGAACAAAGCTTTCTTT
>TRBJ2-1|-|TRBD2|TRBV14
CASSRTSGGSYNEQFF
TGTGCCAGCAGCCGGACTAGCGGGGGCTCCTACAATGAGCAGTTCTTC
>TRBJ2-2|-|TRBD2|TRBV7-2
CASSLGAGGYDGELFF
TGTGCCAGCAGCTTAGGTGCGGGGGGATATGACGGGGAGCTGTTTTTT
>TRBJ2-3|-|-|TRBV5-6
CASSSEATQYF
TGTGCCAGCAGCTCGGAGGCTACGCAGTATTTT
>TRBJ2-7|few|-|TRBV10-3
CAISESSWQYF
TGTGCCATCAGTGAGTCGTCTTGGCAGTACTTC
>TRBJ1-1|-|-|TRBV19
CASSIDQVNTEAFF
TGTGCCAGTAGTATAGACCAGGTGAACACTGAAGCTTTCTTT
>TRBJ2-3|-|TRBD2|TRBV5-4
CASSLRLAGDTDTQYF
TGTGCCAGCAGCTTAAGACTAGCGGGGGACACAGATACGCAGTATTTT
>TRBJ2-5|-|-|TRBV19
CASSIPGRGVETQYF
TGTGCCAGTAGTATACCGGGGCGGGGCGTAGAGACCCAGTACTTC
>TRBJ1-1|-|-|TRBV19
CASSIQASNTEAFF
TGTGCCAGTAGTATACAGGCGTCGAACACTGAAGCTTTCTTT
>TRBJ2-1|-|TRBD2|TRBV10-3
CAAQTSGANNEQFF
TGTGCCGCCCAGACTAGCGGGGCAAACAATGAGCAGTTCTTC
>TRBJ2-7|-|-|TRBV28
CASTAQGRHFEYF
TGTGCCAGCACCGCGCAGGGGCGTCACTTCGAGTACTTC
>TRBJ2-1|-|TRBD2|TRBV7-2
CASSPGRLQGQFF
TGTGCCAGCAGCCCCGGGAGGCTCCAGGGGCAGTTCTTC